A selection of T cell receptor beta chains follows, all from one sample in a study of blood T cell repertoires in COVID-19. The protocol was immunoSEQ multiplex PCR, while the TCRdb copy is restricted to in-frame clones and leaves out a portion. The sample consists of around 130,000 clones, roughly four fifths of them appearing once. The sequenced sample consisted of peripheral blood. These receptors all stem from a human donor in a cohort sampled during active COVID-19. Both conserved end residues are part of each CDR3. The D gene is left open where the match is weak. Size is stated for part of the rows, as once, few or many counts, or as a class when the clone is expanded.

TRBV5-4	TRBD1	TRBJ2-7	.	17	CASSSNTGTAHPYEQYF	TGTGCCAGCAGCTCGAATACCGGGACAGCTCACCCCTACGAGCAGTACTTC
TRBV5-5	.	TRBJ2-7	.	15	CASTPMVRDTYEQYF	TGTGCCAGCACCCCTATGGTACGAGATACCTACGAGCAGTACTTC
TRBV6-2/TRBV6-3	TRBD1	TRBJ1-2	.	14	CASSYPTGGYGYTF	TGTGCCAGCAGTTACCCCACAGGGGGCTATGGCTACACCTTC
TRBV24-1	TRBD2	TRBJ2-7	.	13	CATSDGTRAEQYF	TGTGCCACCAGTGATGGGACTAGAGCCGAGCAGTACTTC
TRBV2	.	TRBJ2-7	once	12	CASRQVTYEQYF	TGTGCCAGCAGACAGGTGACCTACGAGCAGTACTTC
TRBV12-2	.	TRBJ1-2	once	13	CASRLGGRDGYTF	TGTGCAAGTCGCTTAGGGGGGCGCGATGGCTACACCTTC
TRBV19	TRBD1	TRBJ1-2	.	14	CASRLGTGRNGYTF	TGTGCCAGTAGACTTGGGACAGGGAGGAATGGCTACACCTTC
TRBV15	TRBD1	TRBJ1-4	.	18	CATSPLTGAGATNEKLFF	TGTGCCACCAGCCCCCTCACAGGGGCTGGGGCAACTAATGAAAAACTGTTTTTT
TRBV19	TRBD1	TRBJ2-2	.	15	CASQQGARFTGELFF	TGTGCCAGTCAACAGGGGGCGCGTTTCACCGGGGAGCTGTTTTTT
TRBV6-4	TRBD1	TRBJ2-1	.	13	CASSTTGGSEQFF	TGTGCCAGCAGCACTACAGGGGGCAGTGAGCAGTTCTTC
TRBV19	TRBD1	TRBJ1-2	.	13	CASTPGQGYGYTF	TGTGCCAGTACCCCGGGACAGGGCTATGGCTACACCTTC
TRBV28	.	TRBJ2-7	.	12	CASSLGLYEQYF	TGTGCCAGCAGTTTAGGGCTCTACGAGCAGTACTTC
TRBV5-1	TRBD2	TRBJ2-5	.	17	CASSLGTSGTTGETQYF	TGCGCCAGCAGCTTGGGAACTAGCGGGACGACAGGAGAGACCCAGTACTTC
TRBV14	TRBD2	TRBJ2-3	.	16	CASSPIAGGPTDTQYF	TGTGCCAGCAGCCCAATAGCGGGGGGGCCGACAGATACGCAGTATTTT
TRBV19	.	TRBJ1-6	.	17	CASSTRGKQFFNSPLHF	TGTGCCAGTAGTACCCGAGGCAAGCAATTTTTTAATTCACCCCTCCACTTT
TRBV6-5	.	TRBJ1-2	once	16	CASSSQGDTGWYGYTF	TGTGCCAGCAGTTCTCAAGGGGACACTGGATGGTATGGCTACACCTTC
TRBV6-5	.	TRBJ1-2	.	15	CASSVSQGTNYGYTF	TGTGCCAGCAGCGTGTCCCAGGGAACTAACTATGGCTACACCTTC
TRBV18	.	TRBJ1-1	.	14	CASSPRNRATEAFF	TGTGCCAGCTCACCACGGAACAGGGCCACTGAAGCTTTCTTT
TRBV12-3/TRBV12-4	.	TRBJ2-7	.	12	CASSPTGGEQYF	TGTGCCAGCAGCCCCACCGGGGGCGAGCAGTACTTC
TRBV9	TRBD1	TRBJ1-3	.	14	CASTSQGAGNTIYF	TGTGCCAGCACCAGCCAGGGGGCTGGAAACACCATATATTTT
TRBV30	.	TRBJ1-6	few	14	CAWSKGQDNSPLHF	TGTGCCTGGAGCAAGGGGCAGGATAATTCACCCCTCCACTTT
TRBV28	TRBD2	TRBJ2-2	.	14	CASRKGLAPGELFF	TGTGCCAGCAGGAAGGGACTAGCCCCCGGGGAGCTGTTTTTT
TRBV7-9	.	TRBJ1-5	.	13	CASSLGQYQPQHF	TGTGCCAGCAGCTTAGGACAGTATCAGCCCCAGCATTTT
TRBV4-2	.	TRBJ2-2	.	15	CASSQDNSATGELFF	TGTGCCAGCAGCCAAGATAATAGCGCCACCGGGGAGCTGTTTTTT
TRBV13	TRBD2	TRBJ2-3	once	18	CASLASGGAGIRTDTQYF	TGTGCCAGCCTGGCTAGCGGGGGGGCCGGGATTCGGACAGATACGCAGTATTTT
TRBV30	TRBD1	TRBJ1-2	.	21	CAWRHQEGFDRASTLGYGYTF	TGTGCCTGGAGACACCAGGAGGGGTTCGACAGGGCCTCAACCCTAGGCTATGGCTACACCTTC
TRBV6-5	TRBD1	TRBJ2-1	.	13	CASSARDSRKEFF	TGTGCCAGCAGCGCCCGGGACAGCCGAAAGGAGTTCTTC
TRBV3-1/TRBV3-2	.	TRBJ1-1	.	15	CASSPLLQGLTEAFF	TGTGCCAGCAGCCCACTACTACAGGGTCTCACTGAAGCTTTCTTT
TRBV6-4	.	TRBJ1-2	.	13	CASSNTGSYGYTF	TGTGCCAGCAGTAATACAGGGAGTTATGGCTACACCTTC
TRBV27	.	TRBJ1-2	.	13	CASSLDRNYGYTF	TGTGCCAGCAGTTTAGACAGGAACTATGGCTACACCTTC
TRBV6-1	.	TRBJ2-3	.	15	CASSEGTQLTDTQYF	TGTGCCAGCAGTGAAGGGACACAACTCACAGATACGCAGTATTTT